This paragraph reports one TCR beta chain. Its antigen target is currently unknown. Nothing much larger sits one base from this clone, and base qualities are not available. Sequencing took place on an Illumina HiSeq 1500. The raw public data were reprocessed by TCRdb itself: fastp quality trimming at Q25, MiXCR clonotype calling, in-frame beta chains only. Every entry covers one CDR3 protein and lists the most common genes and DNA from its rows. The table for this sample lists approximately 400,000 distinct CDR3 sequences; about 33% of them were counted only once. The ten biggest clones cover roughly 13% of the sample. The record originates from a study of T cell repertoires in cytomegalovirus infection (dated by TCRdb to between 2019 and 2020). About the full investigation: The HLA type of each donor mattered for the analysis, because public TCR beta signatures pointed to carriage of CMV infection along with the matching HLA type.

Measured from the cysteine to the phenylalanine, the CDR3 is 15 residues long. Only the CDR3 part of the read is kept: 45 bases, read in frame from the first base. From the germline V gene, CDR1 is MDHEN and CDR2 is SYDVKM. V is reduced by 4 bases and J by 4 bases, leaving a spacing of 13 bases between them. Paper-wide results and their limitations: Cumulative frequency of public TCR beta family members discriminated carriers of CMV infection plus the relevant HLA type in this cohort and an independent approximately 340-donor cohort. The ex vivo response was dominated by HLA-C-restricted CMV-specific TCR beta clonotypes, and the single most frequent clonotype in two of eight donors was supplied by these HLA-C-restricted clonotypes.

The receptor was isolated from a human donor in good health (CMV status not recorded). Some clones in this sample may be carry-over from other donors' samples. Input material: PBMCs. Recombination joined TRBV28 with TRBJ1-4, with TRBD1 perhaps the D gene, on 5 matching bases. The DNA is TGTGCCAGCAGTTCCCCGGGACGGAATAATGAAAAACTGTTTTTT. Its coded protein is CASSSPGRNNEKLFF.